This T cell receptor beta chain was captured in a study of cytomegalovirus exposure and HLA in healthy donors. Study-wide findings and caveats: Later analysis identified 15,000 to 20,000 TCR beta sequences associated with HLA alleles, using a false discovery rate threshold of 0.05. Most TCR beta V segments were productive about 90% or about 30% of the time in an earlier analysis. In a later analysis, TCR beta V- and J-gene trimming was associated with a missense DCLRE1C variant. A reported reduction in N-insertions relative to the roughly 710-donor mean was seen in an Asian-associated ancestry cluster in a later analysis.

PCR employed 60 Vbeta and 13 Jbeta primers. Some clones are missing from TCRdb's copy, which holds only in-frame ones; the method was immunoSEQ multiplex PCR. The table has 150,000 or so clones, approximately 80% seen once. In the case of this clone: The target antigen is unknown.

The germline gives CDR1 SGHRS, CDR2 YFSETQ. CDR3 length: 15 residues. The V gene lost 0 bases and the J gene lost 2 bases, with 9 bases spanning the gap. The sequencing sample was made of PBMCs. The V and J genes are TRBV5-1 and TRBJ2-1; maybe TRBD2 (5 bases). The source of this sequence is a man between 25 and 39 years old in good health and CMV-seropositive. CDR3 sequence: CASSLGLWAYNEQFF. The CDR3 DNA reads TGCGCCAGCAGCTTGGGACTATGGGCCTACAATGAGCAGTTCTTC.